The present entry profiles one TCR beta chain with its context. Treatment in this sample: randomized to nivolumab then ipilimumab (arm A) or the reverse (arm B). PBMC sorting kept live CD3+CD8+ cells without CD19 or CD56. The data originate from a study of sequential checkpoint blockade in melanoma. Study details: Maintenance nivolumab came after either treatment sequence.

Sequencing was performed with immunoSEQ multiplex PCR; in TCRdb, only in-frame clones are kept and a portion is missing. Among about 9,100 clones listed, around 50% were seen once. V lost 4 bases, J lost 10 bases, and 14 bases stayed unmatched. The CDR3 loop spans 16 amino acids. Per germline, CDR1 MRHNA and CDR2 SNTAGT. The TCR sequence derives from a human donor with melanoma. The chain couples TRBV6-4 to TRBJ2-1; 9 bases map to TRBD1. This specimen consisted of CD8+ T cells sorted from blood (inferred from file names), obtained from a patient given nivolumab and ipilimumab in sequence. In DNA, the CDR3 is TGTGCCAGCAGTGCTTTCCGGACAGGGGTTAGGGGGGAGCAGTTCTTC. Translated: CASSAFRTGVRGEQFF.